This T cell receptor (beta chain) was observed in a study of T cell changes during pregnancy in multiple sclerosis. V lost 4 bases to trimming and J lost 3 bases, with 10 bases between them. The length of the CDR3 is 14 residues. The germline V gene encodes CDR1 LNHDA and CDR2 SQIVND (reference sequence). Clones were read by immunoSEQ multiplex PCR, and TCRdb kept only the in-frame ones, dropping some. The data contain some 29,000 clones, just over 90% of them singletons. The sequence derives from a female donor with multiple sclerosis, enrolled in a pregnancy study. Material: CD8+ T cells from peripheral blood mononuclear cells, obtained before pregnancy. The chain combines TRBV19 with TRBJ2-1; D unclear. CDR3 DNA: TGTGCCAGTAGTAGAACTGGAGACTACAATGAGCAGTTCTTC. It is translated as CASSRTGDYNEQFF.